Reported below is one T cell receptor beta chain. Unmatched junction bases numbered 3, after V lost 1 base and J lost 4 bases. CDR1 and CDR2 from the germline V gene are LNHDA and SQIVND (reference sequence). There are 15 residues in the CDR3. The sample comes from a study of blood T cell repertoires in COVID-19. Across the whole study: Material from acute and convalescent COVID-19 was sourced from the United States, Italy and Spain. PBMCs, B-cell-depleted T cells, or T cells provided the cDNA or gDNA that made up the material.

Measured with immunoSEQ multiplex PCR; TCRdb has only the in-frame clones, and not every one. Of about 190,000 clones listed, about 90% are singletons. Sequencing used peripheral blood. This clonotype was obtained from a man aged 50-60 years with acute or convalescent COVID-19. The chain recombines TRBV19 with TRBJ2-2; 7 bases map to TRBD2. CDR3 amino acids: CASSIGIAGTGELFF. In DNA, the CDR3 is TGTGCCAGTAGTATAGGTATAGCGGGCACCGGGGAGCTGTTTTTT.